These T cell receptor beta chains were read from a single sample in a study of shared clonotypes between healthy human individuals. Libraries were prepared by immunoSEQ multiplex PCR; TCRdb keeps only in-frame clonotypes and omits some of them. The table shows about 2.1 million clones, with 80% to 95% occurring only once. Input material: naive CD8+ T cells from PBMCs. Every receptor here comes from a man aged 18 to 30 in good health. Some clones in this sample may be carry-over from other donors' samples. CDR3s include the opening cysteine and the closing phenylalanine or tryptophan. The order of the fields is V gene, J gene, CDR3 protein.

>TRBV19|TRBJ2-7
CASSIVGLPGEQYF
>TRBV4-1|TRBJ1-2
CASSQVQWAASNYGYTF
>TRBV27|TRBJ1-5
CASSLSVDQPQHF
>TRBV2|TRBJ1-1
CASLLGGTEAFF
>TRBV5-6|TRBJ1-2
CASSFGTVHYTF
>TRBV2|TRBJ2-7
CASWTSGFNEQYF
>TRBV5-8|TRBJ2-7
CASNHDLRSGLSDEQYF
>TRBV11-1|TRBJ2-7
CASSLWHTRPTEGLHEQYF
>TRBV7-8|TRBJ1-4
CASSSKSEKLFF
>TRBV12-5|TRBJ2-1
CASGSRTDYREQFF
>TRBV30|TRBJ2-7
CAWSLGQGWQYF
>TRBV9|TRBJ2-3
CASSVGGTPTDTQYF
>TRBV27|TRBJ2-1
CASSIGAGSIEQFF
>TRBV28|TRBJ1-5
CASSLELDPDSNQPQHF
>TRBV7-9|TRBJ2-5
CASSLADTKETQYF
>TRBV19|TRBJ2-7
CASSIDLWTGGDEQYF
>TRBV7-9|TRBJ1-1
CASSHPQDMNTEAFF
>TRBV9|TRBJ2-2
CASSVDRTSGRLDTGELFF
>TRBV28|TRBJ2-1
CATAPGQDEQFF
>TRBV9|TRBJ2-1
CASSVGLGGRTYNEQFF
>TRBV5-4|TRBJ1-1
CASSLFPQGLNTEAFF
>TRBV10-2|TRBJ2-5
CASSDTQGSVETQYF
>TRBV4-1|TRBJ1-3
CASSPHLQSSSGNTIYF
>TRBV6-1|TRBJ2-3
CASSDRATPEDTQYF
>TRBV4-2|TRBJ2-5
CASSQEGLVQGLGETQYF
>TRBV18|TRBJ2-7
CASSPKVGRVHEQYF
>TRBV6-1|TRBJ2-7
CASSEPWVSYEQYF
>TRBV28|TRBJ2-1
CASSVEIEHNEQFF
>TRBV27|TRBJ2-7
CASSSPTTSGRVLEQYF
>TRBV19|TRBJ1-1
CASSPRTNLNTEAFF
>TRBV30|TRBJ2-5
CAWSATQLRETQYF
>TRBV7-8|TRBJ2-1
CASSRGLAGGSSYNEQFF
>TRBV2|TRBJ1-3
CASSPSYGGNTIYF
>TRBV7-8|TRBJ2-1
CASTIPPPGQFF
>TRBV11-2|TRBJ2-5
CASSPFFGGDGETQYF
>TRBV7-9|TRBJ2-2
CASSLAFTGAAGELFF
>TRBV28|TRBJ2-7
CASTFGRPSSYEQYF
>TRBV2|TRBJ2-3
CASSAKPTLSSGRAQDTQYF
>TRBV28|TRBJ1-5
CASSLFLHQPQHF
>TRBV7-3|TRBJ2-7
CASSFGTGYEQYF